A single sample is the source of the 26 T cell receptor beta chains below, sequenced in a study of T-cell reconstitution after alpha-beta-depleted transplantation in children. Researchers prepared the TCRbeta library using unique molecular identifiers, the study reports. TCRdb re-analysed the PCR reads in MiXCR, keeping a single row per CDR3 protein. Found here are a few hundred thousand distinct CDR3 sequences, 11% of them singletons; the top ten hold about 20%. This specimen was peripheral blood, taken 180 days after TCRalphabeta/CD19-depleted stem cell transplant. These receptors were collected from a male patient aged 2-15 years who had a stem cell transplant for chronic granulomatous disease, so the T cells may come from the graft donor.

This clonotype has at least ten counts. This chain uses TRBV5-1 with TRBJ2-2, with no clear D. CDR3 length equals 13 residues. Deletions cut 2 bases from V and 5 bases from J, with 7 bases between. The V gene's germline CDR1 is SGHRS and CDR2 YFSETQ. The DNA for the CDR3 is TGCGCCAGCAGCTTCTATGGGACCGGGGAGCTGTTTTTT. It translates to CASSFYGTGELFF.

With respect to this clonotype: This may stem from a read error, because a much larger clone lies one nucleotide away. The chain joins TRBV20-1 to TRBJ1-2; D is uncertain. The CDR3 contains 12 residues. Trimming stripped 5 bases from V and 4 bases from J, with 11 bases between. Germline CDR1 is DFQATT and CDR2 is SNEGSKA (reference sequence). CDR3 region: CSAHDKTYGYTF. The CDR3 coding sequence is TGCAGTGCTCACGACAAGACCTATGGCTACACCTTC.

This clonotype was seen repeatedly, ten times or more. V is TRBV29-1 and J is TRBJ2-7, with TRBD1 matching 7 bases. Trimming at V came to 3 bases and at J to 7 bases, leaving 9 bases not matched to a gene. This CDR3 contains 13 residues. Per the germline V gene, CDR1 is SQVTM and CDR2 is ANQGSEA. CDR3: CSVEGTDFLEQYF. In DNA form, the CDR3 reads TGCAGCGTTGAGGGGACAGACTTTCTGGAGCAGTACTTC.

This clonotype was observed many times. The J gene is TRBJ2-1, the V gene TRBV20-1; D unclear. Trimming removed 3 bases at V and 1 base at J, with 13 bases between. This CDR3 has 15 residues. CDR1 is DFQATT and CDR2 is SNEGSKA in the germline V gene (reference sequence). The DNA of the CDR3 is TGCAGTGCTAGTGGCCGGGCGGATTCCTACAATGAGCAGTTCTTC. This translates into CSASGRADSYNEQFF.

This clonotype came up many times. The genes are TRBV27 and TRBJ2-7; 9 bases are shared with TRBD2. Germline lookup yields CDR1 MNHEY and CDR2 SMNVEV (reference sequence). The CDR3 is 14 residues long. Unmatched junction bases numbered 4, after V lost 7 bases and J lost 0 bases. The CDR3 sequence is CASKLAGSSYEQYF. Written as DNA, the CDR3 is TGTGCCAGCAAGCTAGCGGGGAGCTCCTACGAGCAGTACTTC.

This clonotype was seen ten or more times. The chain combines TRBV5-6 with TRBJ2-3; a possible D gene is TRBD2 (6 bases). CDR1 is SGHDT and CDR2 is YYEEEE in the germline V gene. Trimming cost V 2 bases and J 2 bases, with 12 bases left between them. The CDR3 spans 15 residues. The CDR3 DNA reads TGTGCCAGCAGCTTCTGGGGACTCATCACAGATACGCAGTATTTT. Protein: CASSFWGLITDTQYF.

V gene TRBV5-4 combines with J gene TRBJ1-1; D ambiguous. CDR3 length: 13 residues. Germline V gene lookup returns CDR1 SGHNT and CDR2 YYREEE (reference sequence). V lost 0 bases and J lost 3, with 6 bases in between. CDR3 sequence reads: CASSLEQYTEAFF. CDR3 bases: TGTGCCAGCAGCTTGGAACAGTACACTGAAGCTTTCTTT.

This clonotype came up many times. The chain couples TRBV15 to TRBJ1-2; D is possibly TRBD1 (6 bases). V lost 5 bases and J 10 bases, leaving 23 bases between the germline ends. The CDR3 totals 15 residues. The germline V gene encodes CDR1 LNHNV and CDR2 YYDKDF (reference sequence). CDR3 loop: CATSEPTGGLLYYTF. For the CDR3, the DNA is TGTGCCACCAGCGAACCGACAGGAGGACTACTGTACTACACCTTC.

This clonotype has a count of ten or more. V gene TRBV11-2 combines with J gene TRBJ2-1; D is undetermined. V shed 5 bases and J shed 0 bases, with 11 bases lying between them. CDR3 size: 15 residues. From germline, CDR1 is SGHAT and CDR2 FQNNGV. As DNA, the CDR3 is TGTGCCAGCAGCACCCTTCTACCCTCCTACAATGAGCAGTTCTTC. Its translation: CASSTLLPSYNEQFF.

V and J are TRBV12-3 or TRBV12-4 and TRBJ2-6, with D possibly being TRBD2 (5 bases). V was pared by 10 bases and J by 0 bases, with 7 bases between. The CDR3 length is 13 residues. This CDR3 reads CATSGSGANVLTF. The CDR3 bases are TGTGCCACCAGCGGCTCTGGGGCCAACGTCCTGACTTTC.

CDR3 DNA: TGTGCCTGGAGTGTACCCAGGACCCTAGGGACTAGCGGTGAGCAGTTCTTC. It specifies CAWSVPRTLGTSGEQFF. The J gene is TRBJ2-1, the V gene TRBV30, with 11 bases matching TRBD2. V dropped 0 bases and J dropped 9; count of bases not matched to a gene: 13. Germline lookup yields CDR1 GTSNPN and CDR2 SVGIG (reference sequence). This CDR3 region has 17 residues.

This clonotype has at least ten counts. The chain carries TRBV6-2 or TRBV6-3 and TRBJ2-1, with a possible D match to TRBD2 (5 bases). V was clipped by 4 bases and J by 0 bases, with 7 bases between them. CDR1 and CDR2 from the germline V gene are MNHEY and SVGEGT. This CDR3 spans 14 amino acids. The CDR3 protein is CASSFGSSYNEQFF. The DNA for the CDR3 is TGTGCCAGCAGTTTTGGGAGCTCCTACAATGAGCAGTTCTTC.

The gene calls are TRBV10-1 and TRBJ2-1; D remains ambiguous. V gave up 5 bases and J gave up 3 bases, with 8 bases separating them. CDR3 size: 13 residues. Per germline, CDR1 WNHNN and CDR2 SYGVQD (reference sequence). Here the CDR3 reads CASSKDGYNEQFF. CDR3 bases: TGCGCCAGCAGTAAGGACGGCTACAATGAGCAGTTCTTC.

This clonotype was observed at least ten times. CDR3 bases: TGTGCCAGCAGTGGGAGGGAAGACAGGGCCTACGAGCAGTACTTC. Encoded protein: CASSGREDRAYEQYF. V is TRBV6-1 and J is TRBJ2-7, with D perhaps TRBD1 (7 bases). The CDR3 is 15 amino acids. V was trimmed by 4 bases and J by 2 bases, leaving 15 bases between them. Germline V gene sequence: CDR1 MNHNS, CDR2 SASEGT.

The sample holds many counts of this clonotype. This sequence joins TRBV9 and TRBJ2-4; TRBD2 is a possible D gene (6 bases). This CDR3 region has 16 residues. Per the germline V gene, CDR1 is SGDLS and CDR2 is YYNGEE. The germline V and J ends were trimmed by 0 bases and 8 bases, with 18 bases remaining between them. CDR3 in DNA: TGTGCCAGCAGCGTAGGGGATACTAGCTGGTGGGACATTCAGTACTTC. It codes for CASSVGDTSWWDIQYF.

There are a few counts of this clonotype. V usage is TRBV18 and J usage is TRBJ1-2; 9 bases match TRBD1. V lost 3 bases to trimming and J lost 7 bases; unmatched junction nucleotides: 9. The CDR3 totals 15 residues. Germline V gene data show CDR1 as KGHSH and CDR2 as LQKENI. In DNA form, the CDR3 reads TGTGCCAGCTCACCGGGCCTAACAGGGGGCCCTGGCTACACCTTC. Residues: CASSPGLTGGPGYTF.

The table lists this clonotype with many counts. CDR3 loop: CASSLGVPTDTQYF. The CDR3 DNA sequence: TGTGCCAGCAGTTTAGGCGTGCCCACAGATACGCAGTATTTT. The chain combines TRBV12-3 or TRBV12-4 with TRBJ2-3; D remains unclear. The CDR3 runs to 14 residues. The V gene lost 1 base and the J gene lost 2 bases, with 7 bases spanning the gap.

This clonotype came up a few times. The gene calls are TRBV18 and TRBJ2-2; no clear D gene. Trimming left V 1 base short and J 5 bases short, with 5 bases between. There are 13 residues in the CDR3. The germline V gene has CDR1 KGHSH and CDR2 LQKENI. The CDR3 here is CASSPRGTGELFF. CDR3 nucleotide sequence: TGTGCCAGCTCACCACGTGGGACCGGGGAGCTGTTTTTT.

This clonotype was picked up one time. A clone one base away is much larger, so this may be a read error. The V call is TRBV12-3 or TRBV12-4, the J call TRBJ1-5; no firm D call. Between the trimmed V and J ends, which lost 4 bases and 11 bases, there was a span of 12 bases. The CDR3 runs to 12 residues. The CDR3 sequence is CASSSPASAQHF. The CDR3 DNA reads TGTGCCAGCAGTTCGCCAGCCTCGGCCCAGCATTTT.

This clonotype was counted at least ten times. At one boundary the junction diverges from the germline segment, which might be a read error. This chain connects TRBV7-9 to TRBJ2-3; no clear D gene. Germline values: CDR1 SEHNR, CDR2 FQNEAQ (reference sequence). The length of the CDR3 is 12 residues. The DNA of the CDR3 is TGCGCCAGCAGCCTACTCACAGATACGCAGTATTTT. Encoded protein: CASSLLTDTQYF.

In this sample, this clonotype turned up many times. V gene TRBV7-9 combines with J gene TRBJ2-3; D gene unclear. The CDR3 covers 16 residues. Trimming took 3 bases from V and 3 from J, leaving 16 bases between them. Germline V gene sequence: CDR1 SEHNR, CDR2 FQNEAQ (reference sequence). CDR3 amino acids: CASSLGSRSRTDTQYF. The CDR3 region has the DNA TGTGCCAGCAGCTTGGGTAGCAGGAGTCGGACAGATACGCAGTATTTT.

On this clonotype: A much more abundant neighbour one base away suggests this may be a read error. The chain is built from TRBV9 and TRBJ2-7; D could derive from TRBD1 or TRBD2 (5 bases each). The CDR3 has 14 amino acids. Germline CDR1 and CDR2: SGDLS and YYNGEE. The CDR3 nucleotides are TGTGCCAGCAGCGTAGAGCCGGGGACCTACGAGCAGTCCTTC. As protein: CASSVEPGTYEQSF.

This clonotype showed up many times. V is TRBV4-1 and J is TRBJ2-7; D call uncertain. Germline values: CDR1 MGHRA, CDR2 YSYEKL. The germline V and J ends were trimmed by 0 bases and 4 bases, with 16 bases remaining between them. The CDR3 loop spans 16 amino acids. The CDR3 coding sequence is TGCGCCAGCAGCCAAGATCCTGTGGGAAGGTGGTACGAGCAGTACTTC. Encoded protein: CASSQDPVGRWYEQYF.

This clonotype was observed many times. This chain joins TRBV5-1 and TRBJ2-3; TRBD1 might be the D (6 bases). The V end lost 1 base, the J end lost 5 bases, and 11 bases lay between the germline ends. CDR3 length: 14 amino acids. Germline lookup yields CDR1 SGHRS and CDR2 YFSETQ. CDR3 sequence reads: CASSLLGAGDTQYF. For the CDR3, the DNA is TGCGCCAGCAGCTTGTTGGGGGCGGGAGATACGCAGTATTTT.

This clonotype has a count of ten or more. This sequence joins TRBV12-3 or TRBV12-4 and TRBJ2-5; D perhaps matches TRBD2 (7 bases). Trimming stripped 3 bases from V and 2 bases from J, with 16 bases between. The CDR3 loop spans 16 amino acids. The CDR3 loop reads CASSLFAGAQQETQYF. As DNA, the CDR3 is TGTGCCAGCAGTTTGTTTGCGGGGGCCCAACAAGAGACCCAGTACTTC.

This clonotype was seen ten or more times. The CDR3 DNA follows: TGTGCCATCTCTGAGGGCGCCTACGAGCAGTACTTC. The encoded protein is CAISEGAYEQYF. This chain uses TRBV10-3 with TRBJ2-7, with D possibly TRBD2 on 5 matching bases. CDR3 size: 12 residues. Trimming took off 8 bases at V and 2 bases at J, with 10 bases between the two ends. Germline lookup yields CDR1 ENHRY and CDR2 SYGVKD.